This T cell receptor (beta chain) was documented in a study of cytomegalovirus exposure and HLA in healthy donors. Study-wide points: In a later analysis, most CMV-associated TCR beta chains appeared HLA-restricted.

The PCR contained 60 Vbeta and 13 Jbeta primers. Clones were sequenced by immunoSEQ multiplex PCR, and TCRdb holds only the in-frame ones, with some missing. Of approximately 120,000 clones listed, 81% are singletons. V lost 5 bases, J lost 12 bases, and 11 bases lay in between. This CDR3 spans 11 amino acids. Looked up from germline, CDR1 is MNHNY and CDR2 is SVGAGI (reference sequence). A note on this clone: The antigen is undetermined.

Sequencing was done on a sample of PBMCs. The rearrangement links TRBV6-6 to TRBJ2-1; D not certain. The source is a woman in her twenties or thirties in good health and CMV-seronegative. The CDR3 nucleotides are TGTGCCAGCAGTCTCCGCGCTAGGCAGTTCTTC. It specifies CASSLRARQFF.